The next 10 T cell receptor beta chains were all read from a single sample in a study of T cell responses to AZD1222 COVID-19 vaccine. The table came from immunoSEQ multiplex PCR; TCRdb's copy has only in-frame clones and leaves some out. The table has 95,000 to 150,000 clones, 91% seen once. This sample comprised peripheral blood, obtained on day 0 of AZD1222 vaccination. The receptor set was obtained from an adult in good health.

The V and J genes are TRBV3-1 (or the pseudogene TRBV3-2) and TRBJ2-1; 9 nucleotides line up with TRBD1. CDR1 and CDR2 from the germline V gene are LGHDT and YNNKEL (reference sequence). There are 15 residues in the CDR3. Trimming at V came to 6 bases and at J to 2 bases, leaving 5 bases not matched to a gene. CDR3 nucleotides: TGTGCCAGCAGTCTTCGACAGGGGGCCTACAATGAGCAGTTCTTC. This sequence encodes CASSLRQGAYNEQFF.

This clone was seen a handful of times. The CDR3 coding sequence is TGTGCCAGCAGCCCTACAGGGGTCTATGGCTACACCTTC. Amino acid sequence: CASSPTGVYGYTF. The chain carries TRBV3-1 (or the pseudogene TRBV3-2) and TRBJ1-2; 7 bases map to TRBD1. This CDR3 region has 13 residues. The germline CDR1 and CDR2 sequences are LGHDT and YNNKEL (reference sequence). After removal of 4 bases from V and 4 bases from J, the junction contained 3 bases not matched to a gene.

CDR3: CASGLGEGLGEKLFF. The DNA of the CDR3 is TGTGCTAGTGGTTTGGGGGAGGGGTTAGGGGAAAAACTGTTTTTT. The rearrangement links TRBV12-5 to TRBJ1-4; D might be TRBD1 (5 bases). Trimming pared 1 base from V and 8 bases from J, leaving 14 bases between. Germline V gene lookup returns CDR1 LGHNT and CDR2 FRNRAP. The CDR3 is 15 amino acids.

The chain is built from TRBV27 and TRBJ1-5; D is perhaps TRBD1 (5 bases). V was cut by 4 bases and J by 3 bases, with 10 bases left in between. Germline-derived CDR1 and CDR2 are MNHEY and SMNVEV (reference sequence). The CDR3 is 14 residues long. The CDR3 nucleotides read TGTGCCAGCAGTTCTGACAGATACAATCAGCCCCAGCATTTT. The encoded protein is CASSSDRYNQPQHF.

The rearrangement links TRBV5-8 to TRBJ2-6; D remains unclear. CDR1 SGHTS and CDR2 YDEGEE come from the germline V gene. There are 13 residues in the CDR3. The V and J ends lost 4 bases and 0 bases respectively, with 2 bases between them. In DNA form, the CDR3 reads TGTGCCAGCAGCCTCTCTGGGGCCAACGTCCTGACTTTC. This codes for CASSLSGANVLTF. The full variable domain, its missing parts supplied by reference TRBV5-8 and TRBJ2-6, is EAGVTQSPTHLIKTRGQQATLRCSPISGHTSVYWYQQALGLGLQFLLWYDEGEERNRGNFPPRFSGRQFPNYSSELNVNALELEDSALYLCASSLSGANVLTFGAGSRLTVL.

The chain uses TRBV21-1 and TRBJ1-1; TRBD1 reflects the table's D call only, with no check against the DNA. TRBV21-1 is a pseudogene locus. The CDR3 loop spans 14 amino acids. The CDR3, as DNA: TGTGCCAGCTCGTTACAGACCATGAACACTGAAGCTTTCTTT. Translated, it gives CASSLQTMNTEAFF.

The chain recombines TRBV9 with TRBJ1-1; D perhaps matches TRBD1 (5 bases). Trimming cost V 2 bases and J 5 bases, with 13 bases left between them. This CDR3 spans 14 amino acids. Germline-derived CDR1 and CDR2 are SGDLS and YYNGEE. This CDR3 reads CASSVIQGGTEAFF. The CDR3 DNA reads as TGTGCCAGCAGCGTGATCCAGGGAGGTACTGAAGCTTTCTTT.

V is TRBV6-5 and J is TRBJ2-7; D gene uncertain. V dropped 8 bases and J dropped 7 bases, with 18 bases sitting between them. CDR1 and CDR2 (germline): MNHEY, SVGAGI. The CDR3 consists of 13 residues. The chain's CDR3 is CASEVVFPEEQYF. The CDR3 DNA reads TGTGCCAGCGAGGTGGTTTTCCCGGAGGAGCAGTACTTC.

J is TRBJ2-7 and V is TRBV5-1; the match to TRBD1 covers 8 bases. CDR1 SGHRS and CDR2 YFSETQ come from the germline V gene. CDR3 length: 15 amino acids. The J segment lost 2 bases and the V segment lost 3 bases, leaving 7 bases of the junction unmatched. CDR3 sequence reads: CASSSRTGLAYEQYF. CDR3 nucleotide sequence: TGCGCCAGCAGCTCACGGACAGGGTTAGCCTACGAGCAGTACTTC.

The chain links TRBV10-1 to TRBJ1-5, with a weak D call TRBD1 (6 bases). CDR1 is WNHNN, CDR2 SYGVQD, per germline (reference sequence). V gave up 5 bases and J gave up 4 bases, with 9 bases separating them. The CDR3 runs to 13 residues. The CDR3 DNA is TGCGCCAGCAGTCTGGACAGTAATCAGCCCCAGCATTTT. Translating gives CASSLDSNQPQHF.